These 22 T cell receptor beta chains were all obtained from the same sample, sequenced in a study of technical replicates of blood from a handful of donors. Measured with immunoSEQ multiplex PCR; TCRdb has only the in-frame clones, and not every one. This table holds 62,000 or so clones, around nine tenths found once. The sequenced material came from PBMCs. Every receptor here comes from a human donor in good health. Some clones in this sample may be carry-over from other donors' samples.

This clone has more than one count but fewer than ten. This CDR3 reads CASSFTVSGANVLTF. The DNA for the CDR3 is TGTGCCAGCAGCTTCACAGTCTCTGGGGCCAACGTCCTGACTTTC. The chain links TRBV7-9 to TRBJ2-6, with D hard to call. V lost 3 bases and J 0 bases, leaving 6 bases between the germline ends. Germline CDR1 and CDR2: SEHNR and FQNEAQ (reference sequence). This CDR3 comprises 15 residues.

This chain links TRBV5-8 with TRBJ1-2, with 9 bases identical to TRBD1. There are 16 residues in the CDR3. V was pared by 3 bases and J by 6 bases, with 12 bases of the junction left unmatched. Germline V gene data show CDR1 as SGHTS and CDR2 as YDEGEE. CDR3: CASSSSGTGSGHGYTF. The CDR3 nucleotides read TGTGCCAGCAGCTCTTCCGGGACAGGGAGTGGGCATGGCTACACCTTC.

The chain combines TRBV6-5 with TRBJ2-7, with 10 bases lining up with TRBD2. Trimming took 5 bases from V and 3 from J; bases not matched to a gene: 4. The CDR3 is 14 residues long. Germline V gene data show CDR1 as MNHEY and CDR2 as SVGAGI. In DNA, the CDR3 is TGTGCCAGCAGTGCTAGCGGGAGAAACTACGAGCAGTACTTC. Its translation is CASSASGRNYEQYF.

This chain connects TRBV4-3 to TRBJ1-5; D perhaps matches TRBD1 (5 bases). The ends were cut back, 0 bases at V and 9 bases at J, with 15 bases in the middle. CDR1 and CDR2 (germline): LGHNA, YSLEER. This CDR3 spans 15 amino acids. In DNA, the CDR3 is TGCGCCAGCAGCCAAGACCCGCAGGGCTTTGGGCCCCAGCATTTT. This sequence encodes CASSQDPQGFGPQHF.

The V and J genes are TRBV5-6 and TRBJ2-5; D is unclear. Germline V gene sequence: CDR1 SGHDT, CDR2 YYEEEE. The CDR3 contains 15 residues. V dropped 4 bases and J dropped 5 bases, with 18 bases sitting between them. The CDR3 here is CASSPRWSRRETQYF. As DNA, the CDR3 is TGTGCCAGCAGCCCCAGGTGGTCCAGAAGGGAGACCCAGTACTTC.

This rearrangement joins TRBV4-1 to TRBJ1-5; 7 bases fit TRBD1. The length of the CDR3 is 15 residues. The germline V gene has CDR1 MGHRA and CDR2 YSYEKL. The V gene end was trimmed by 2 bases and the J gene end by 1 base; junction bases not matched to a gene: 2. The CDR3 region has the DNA TGCGCCAGCAGCCAAAAGACAGGGAGCAATCAGCCCCAGCATTTT. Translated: CASSQKTGSNQPQHF.

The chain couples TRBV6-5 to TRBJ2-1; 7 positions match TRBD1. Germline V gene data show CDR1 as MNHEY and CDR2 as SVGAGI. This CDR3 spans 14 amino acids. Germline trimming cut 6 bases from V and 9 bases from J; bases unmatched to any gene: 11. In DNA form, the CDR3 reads TGTGCCAGCAGGGGCCAGGGGGATTCGGCTGAGCAGTTCTTC. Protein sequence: CASRGQGDSAEQFF.

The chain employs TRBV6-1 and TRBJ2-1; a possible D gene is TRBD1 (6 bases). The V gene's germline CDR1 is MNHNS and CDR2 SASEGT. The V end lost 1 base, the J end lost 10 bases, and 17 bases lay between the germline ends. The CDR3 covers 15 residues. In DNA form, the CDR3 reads TGTGCCAGCAGTGAAGATTTTAGTCTGGGACAAGAGCAGTTCTTC. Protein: CASSEDFSLGQEQFF.

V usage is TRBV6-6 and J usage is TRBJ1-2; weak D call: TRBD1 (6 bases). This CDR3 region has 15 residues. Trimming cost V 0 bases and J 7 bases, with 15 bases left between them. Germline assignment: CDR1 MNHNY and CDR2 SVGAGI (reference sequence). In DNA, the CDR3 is TGTGCCAGCAGTTACTCCAGGGGAAAGGATACTGGCTACACCTTC. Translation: CASSYSRGKDTGYTF.

For the CDR3, the DNA is TGTGCCTGGAGCGGGGGGCTCGTCAGGACTCCTATCTCCTACAATGAGCAGTTCTTC. It codes for CAWSGGLVRTPISYNEQFF. The chain recombines TRBV30 with TRBJ2-1, with D perhaps TRBD2 (7 bases). The CDR3 runs to 19 residues. V lost 3 bases to trimming and J lost 0 bases, with 24 bases between them. Germline assignment: CDR1 GTSNPN and CDR2 SVGIG (reference sequence).

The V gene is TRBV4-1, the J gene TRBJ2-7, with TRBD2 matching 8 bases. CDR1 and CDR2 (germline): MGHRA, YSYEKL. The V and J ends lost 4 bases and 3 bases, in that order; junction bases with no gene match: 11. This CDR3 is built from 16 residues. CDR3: CASSLGIAGGGYEQYF. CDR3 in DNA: TGCGCCAGCAGCCTTGGCATTGCGGGGGGCGGCTACGAGCAGTACTTC.

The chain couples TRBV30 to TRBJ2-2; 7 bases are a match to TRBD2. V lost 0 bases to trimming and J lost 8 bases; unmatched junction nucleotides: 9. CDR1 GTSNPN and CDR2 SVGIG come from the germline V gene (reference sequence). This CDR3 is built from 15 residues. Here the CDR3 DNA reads TGTGCCTGGAGTGTACAAACAGCGGGGACTGGGGAGCTGTTTTTT. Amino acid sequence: CAWSVQTAGTGELFF.

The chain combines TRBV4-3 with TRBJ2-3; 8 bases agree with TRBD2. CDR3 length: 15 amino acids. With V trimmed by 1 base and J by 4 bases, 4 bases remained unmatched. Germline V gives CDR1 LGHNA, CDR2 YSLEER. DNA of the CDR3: TGCGCCAGCAGCCAAGGAGGTAGCGGGGCAGATACGCAGTATTTT. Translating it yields CASSQGGSGADTQYF.

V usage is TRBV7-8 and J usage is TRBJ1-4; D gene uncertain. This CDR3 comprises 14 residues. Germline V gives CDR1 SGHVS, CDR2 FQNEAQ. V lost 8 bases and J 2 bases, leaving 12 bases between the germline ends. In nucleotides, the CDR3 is TGTGCCAGCGGCCCGCGGACTACTAATGAAAAACTGTTTTTT. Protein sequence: CASGPRTTNEKLFF.

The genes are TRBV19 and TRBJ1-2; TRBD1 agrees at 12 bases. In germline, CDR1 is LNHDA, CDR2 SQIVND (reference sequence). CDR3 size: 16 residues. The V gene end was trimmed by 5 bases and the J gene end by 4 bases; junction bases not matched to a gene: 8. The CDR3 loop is CASSDGTGGLGYGYTF. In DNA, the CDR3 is TGTGCCAGTAGTGACGGGACAGGGGGCCTTGGCTATGGCTACACCTTC.

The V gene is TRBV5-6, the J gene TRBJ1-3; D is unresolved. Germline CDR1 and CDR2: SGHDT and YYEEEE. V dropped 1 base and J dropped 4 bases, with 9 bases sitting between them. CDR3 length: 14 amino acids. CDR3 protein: CASSLLPEGNTIYF. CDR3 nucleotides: TGTGCCAGCAGCTTGCTTCCGGAGGGAAACACCATATATTTT.

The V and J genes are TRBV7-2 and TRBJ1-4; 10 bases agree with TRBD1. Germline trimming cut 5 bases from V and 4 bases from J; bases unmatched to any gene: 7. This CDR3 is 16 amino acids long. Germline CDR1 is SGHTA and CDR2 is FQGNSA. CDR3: CASSPRQGADNEKLFF. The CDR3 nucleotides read TGTGCCAGCAGCCCCAGACAGGGGGCCGATAATGAAAAACTGTTTTTT.

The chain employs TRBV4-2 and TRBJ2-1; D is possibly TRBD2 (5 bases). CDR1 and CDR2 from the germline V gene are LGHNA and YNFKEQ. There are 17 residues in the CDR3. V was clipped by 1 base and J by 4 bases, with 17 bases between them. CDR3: CASSQVLQRELYNEQFF. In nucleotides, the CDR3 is TGTGCCAGCAGCCAAGTTTTACAACGGGAACTATACAATGAGCAGTTCTTC.

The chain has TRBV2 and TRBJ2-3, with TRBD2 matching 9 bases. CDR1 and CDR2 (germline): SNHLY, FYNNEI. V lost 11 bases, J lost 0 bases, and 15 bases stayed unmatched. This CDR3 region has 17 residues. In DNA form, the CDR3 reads TGTGCCGGACCCTTGGCGGGAGGGGGATCTAGCACAGATACGCAGTATTTT. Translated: CAGPLAGGGSSTDTQYF.

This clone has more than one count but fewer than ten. The CDR3 coding sequence is TGCGCCAGCAGCCACCCGGTGAGCTCCTACAATGAGCAGTTCTTC. Translating gives CASSHPVSSYNEQFF. The J gene is TRBJ2-1, the V gene TRBV4-1, with D hard to call. Deletions cut 3 bases from V and 0 bases from J, with 9 bases between. CDR3 length: 15 residues. Germline CDR1 is MGHRA and CDR2 is YSYEKL.

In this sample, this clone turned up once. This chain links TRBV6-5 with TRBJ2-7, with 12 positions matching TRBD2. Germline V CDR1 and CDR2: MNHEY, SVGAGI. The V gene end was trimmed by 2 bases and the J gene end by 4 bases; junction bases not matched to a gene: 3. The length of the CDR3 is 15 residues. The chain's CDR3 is CASSYRLAGVYEQYF. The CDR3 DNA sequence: TGTGCCAGCAGTTACAGACTAGCGGGAGTGTACGAGCAGTACTTC.

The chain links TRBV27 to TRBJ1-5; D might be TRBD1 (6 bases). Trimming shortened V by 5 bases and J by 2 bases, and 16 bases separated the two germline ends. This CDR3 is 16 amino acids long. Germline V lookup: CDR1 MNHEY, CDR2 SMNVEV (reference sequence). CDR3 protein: CASSPQNRVGNQPQHF. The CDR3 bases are TGTGCCAGCAGTCCCCAGAACAGGGTGGGCAATCAGCCCCAGCATTTT.